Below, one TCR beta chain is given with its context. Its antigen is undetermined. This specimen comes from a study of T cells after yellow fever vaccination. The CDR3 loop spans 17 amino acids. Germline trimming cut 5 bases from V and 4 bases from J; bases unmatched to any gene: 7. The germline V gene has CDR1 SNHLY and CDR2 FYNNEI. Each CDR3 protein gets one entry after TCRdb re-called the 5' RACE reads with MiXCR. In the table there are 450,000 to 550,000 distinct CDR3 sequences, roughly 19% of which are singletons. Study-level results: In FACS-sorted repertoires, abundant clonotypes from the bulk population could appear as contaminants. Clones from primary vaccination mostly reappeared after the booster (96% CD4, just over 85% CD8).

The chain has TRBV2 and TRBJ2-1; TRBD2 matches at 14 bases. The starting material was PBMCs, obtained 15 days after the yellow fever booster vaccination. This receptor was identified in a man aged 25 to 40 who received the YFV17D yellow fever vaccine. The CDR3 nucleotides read TGTGCCAGCAGTTGGACTAGCGGGGGGAAGGGTTACAATGAGCAGTTCTTC. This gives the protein CASSWTSGGKGYNEQFF.